Listed here are 8 T cell receptor beta chains from one sample, sequenced in a study of read filtering for tumor transcriptome and immune sequencing. This library used approximately 370 ng RNA and molecular barcoded adaptors spanning alpha/delta and beta/gamma chains. MiXCR, applied by TCRdb to the reads, yields one record per CDR3 protein. The table records tens of thousands of distinct CDR3 sequences, 9.5% to 15% of them present only once. Sequenced: a population of CD138-negative cells sorted from bone marrow. The receptors stem from a donor at least 40 years old with multiple myeloma.

The sample holds many counts of this clonotype. V is TRBV29-1 and J is TRBJ2-1, with D possibly being TRBD1 (6 bases). CDR3 size: 14 residues. The V end lost 7 bases, the J end lost 2 bases, and 15 bases lay between the germline ends. The germline V gene encodes CDR1 SQVTM and CDR2 ANQGSEA. The CDR3, as DNA: TGCAGCGGGGGGCCAACCGGCCCCTACAATGAGCAGTTCTTC. Amino acids: CSGGPTGPYNEQFF.

This clonotype showed up just a few times. This may be a read error: a much more frequent sequence differs by one nucleotide. V usage is TRBV29-1 and J usage is TRBJ1-2, with TRBD1 as a possible D gene (6 bases). This CDR3 spans 13 amino acids. CDR1 and CDR2 from the germline V gene are SQVTM and ANQGSEA. Trimming left V 7 bases short and J 4 bases short, with 16 bases between. The CDR3 DNA reads as TGCAGCGCCGAGGGGGGCGCAGGCTATGGCTACACCTTC. It specifies CSAEGGAGYGYTF.

This clonotype was counted at least ten times. The rearrangement joins TRBV3-1 to TRBJ2-7; weak D call: TRBD1 (5 bases). V lost 3 bases to trimming and J lost 4 bases, with 19 bases between them. CDR3 length equals 16 residues. The germline gives CDR1 LGHDT, CDR2 YNNKEL (reference sequence). This chain's CDR3 is CASSQIYSGALYEQYF. The CDR3, as DNA: TGTGCCAGCAGCCAGATATACAGTGGGGCTCTATACGAGCAGTACTTC.

In its sample, this clonotype was seen many times. The J gene is TRBJ2-5, the V gene TRBV12-3 or TRBV12-4, with a weak D call TRBD1 (6 bases). The V end lost 8 bases, the J end lost 5 bases, and 15 bases lay between the germline ends. The CDR3 is 13 amino acids. The CDR3 reads CASSGGRGETQYF. The CDR3 nucleotides read TGTGCCAGCTCAGGCGGCAGGGGTGAGACCCAGTACTTC.

On this clonotype itself: A much larger clone differs by one base, so this may be a read error. The rearrangement uses TRBV7-3 and TRBJ2-5; 10 nucleotides match TRBD1. Germline assignment: CDR1 SGHTA and CDR2 FQGTGA. The CDR3 runs 17 residues. The CDR3 loop is CASSRYLGQGTSEIQYF. The CDR3 nucleotides are TGTGCCAGCAGCAGATATTTGGGACAGGGGACATCGGAGATCCAGTACTTC.

Of note for this clonotype: A much bigger clone sits one base away, suggesting this may be a read error. The chain's CDR3 is CASSEGVAARGETQYF. The CDR3 bases are TGTGCCAGCAGTGAAGGGGTCGCGGCGCGTGGGGAGACCCAGTACTTC. The V and J genes are TRBV6-1 and TRBJ2-5; D is uncertain. Germline V gives CDR1 MNHNS, CDR2 SASEGT. The CDR3 loop spans 16 amino acids. The V end lost 1 base, the J end lost 5 bases, and 17 bases lay between the germline ends.

Concerning this clonotype: Germline is not matched at one junction end, which may reflect a read error. The chain couples TRBV2 to TRBJ2-3; TRBD2 might be the D (6 bases). The CDR3 runs to 15 residues. The germline V gene encodes CDR1 SNHLY and CDR2 FYNNEI. The CDR3 sequence is CACSGPGLSTDTQDF. The CDR3 DNA reads as TGTGCCTGCAGTGGACCGGGACTGTCCACAGATACGCAGGATTTT.

V gene TRBV18 combines with J gene TRBJ2-1, with 8 bases aligning to TRBD2. With 0 bases clipped from V and 12 bases from J, the junction kept 7 bases outside the gene matches. This CDR3 has 14 residues. Germline V gene sequence: CDR1 KGHSH, CDR2 LQKENI. The CDR3 protein is CASSPPVLAGVQFF. As DNA, the CDR3 is TGTGCCAGCTCACCACCGGTCCTAGCGGGTGTGCAGTTCTTC.